This TCR beta chain was retrieved from a study of cytomegalovirus exposure and HLA in healthy donors. Study-wide findings and caveats: The study carried out a later analysis of TCR beta sequences. It associated 15,000 to 20,000 of them with specific HLA alleles at a false discovery rate of 0.05. Most TCR beta V segments were productive about 87% or about 30% of the time in an earlier analysis.

Germline CDR1 is SGHRS and CDR2 is YFSETQ. The CDR3 runs 14 residues. With V trimmed by 2 bases and J by 2 bases, 2 bases remained unmatched. PCR involved 60 Vbeta and 13 Jbeta primers. The table came from immunoSEQ multiplex PCR; TCRdb's copy has only in-frame clones and leaves some out. The data show about 230,000 clones, approximately 80% seen once. Comments on this clone: Its matching antigen is unknown.

The specimen was PBMCs. The chain links TRBV5-1 to TRBJ2-3; 7 bases map to TRBD1. The sequence came from a woman between 35 and 50 years old in good health and CMV-seronegative. The CDR3 sequence: CASSFGTATDTQYF. The CDR3 region has the DNA TGCGCCAGCAGCTTCGGGACAGCCACAGATACGCAGTATTTT. Variable domain in full (rest from reference TRBV5-1 and TRBJ2-3): KAGVTQTPRYLIKTRGQQVTLSCSPISGHRSVSWYQQTPGQGLQFLFEYFSETQRNKGNFPGRFSGRQFSNSRSEMNVSTLELGDSALYLCASSFGTATDTQYFGPGTRLTVL.